A selection of T cell receptor beta chains follows, all from one sample in a study of metastatic and nonmetastatic thyroid tumors. TCRdb re-analyzed the PCR reads through MiXCR. Among around 10,000 clones listed, under 30% were seen once. The sequenced sample was tumor tissue. The receptors were sampled from a female donor with papillary thyroid cancer or a benign thyroid nodule (not recorded which). Some clones in this sample may be carry-over from other donors' samples. CDR3s include the opening cysteine and the closing phenylalanine or tryptophan. The D gene is left open where the match is weak. A clone size is listed for some rows: how often the clone was seen (once, few, many), or a class if it is expanded.

abundance	v_gene	d_gene	j_gene	CDR3nt	CDR3aa
medium-sized	TRBV5-1	.	TRBJ2-3	TGCGCCAGCAGACTCACGCCCGGGAAGCGAGATACGCAGTATTTT	CASRLTPGKRDTQYF
medium-sized	TRBV24-1	.	TRBJ1-1	TGTGCCACCAGTGATTTGGAGACCGGAGGAGCTTTCTTT	CATSDLETGGAFF
.	TRBV28	.	TRBJ2-6	TGTGCCAGCAGGGGAGGAGGCGCCTCTGGGGCCAACGTCCTGACTTTC	CASRGGGASGANVLTF
medium-sized	TRBV10-3	.	TRBJ2-1	TGTGCCATCAGTGTAGGAGGCAATGAGCAGTTCTTC	CAISVGGNEQFF
few	TRBV7-3	TRBD1	TRBJ2-2	TGTGCCAGCAGCTCCTGGACAGGGAGCAACACCGGGGAGCTGTTTTTT	CASSSWTGSNTGELFF
.	TRBV11-2	TRBD2	TRBJ2-1	TGTGCCAGCATGGGGGCTAGCGGGAGGGCCCACCCACTACGTGAGCAGTTCTTC	CASMGASGRAHPLREQFF
few	TRBV7-9	TRBD1	TRBJ1-1	TGTACCAGCAGCTTACCCACAGGGGTAGAGGCTGAAGCTTTCTTT	CTSSLPTGVEAEAFF
.	TRBV19	.	TRBJ1-1	TGTGCCAGTACTCCCTGGGGCAGGGGATTGAACACTGAAGCTTTCTTT	CASTPWGRGLNTEAFF
.	TRBV6-1	.	TRBJ2-2	TGTGCCAGCAGTGAAGCCGGGGAGCTGTTTTTT	CASSEAGELFF
medium-sized	TRBV7-2	.	TRBJ1-2	TGTGCCAGCAGCTTAAATAGGGCTGGCTACACCTTC	CASSLNRAGYTF
.	TRBV11-2	.	TRBJ2-2	TGTGCCAGCAAAGCGAGGGCAGGGGCGAACACCGGGGAGCTGTTTTTT	CASKARAGANTGELFF
.	TRBV11-2	.	TRBJ2-7	TGTGCCAGCAGCTTAAGCAGGTACGAGCAGTACTTC	CASSLSRYEQYF
.	TRBV19	TRBD1	TRBJ1-1	TGTGCCAGTAGTACAAGCCGAGGACAGGCGAACACTGAAGCTTTCTTT	CASSTSRGQANTEAFF
few	TRBV27	TRBD1	TRBJ1-1	TGTGCCAGCAGTTTAACAGGGGGCGTTTTAGGAGCTTTCTTT	CASSLTGGVLGAFF
.	TRBV19	.	TRBJ2-3	TGTGCCAGTACCTCCCCAGGGTGGGGCCTGGAGGCAGATACGCAGTATTTT	CASTSPGWGLEADTQYF
few	TRBV6-1	.	TRBJ2-2	TGTGCCAGCAGTGGTTTGCAGGGCGGCACCGGGGAGCTGTTTTTT	CASSGLQGGTGELFF
few	TRBV10-3	.	TRBJ2-5	TGTGCCATCAGTGAGTCGGGGGTGAGGGGGGACCGAGGGTCCCAGTACTTC	CAISESGVRGDRGSQYF
.	TRBV2	.	TRBJ1-6	TGTGCCAGCAGTGAGGGGGGTGGAGTAGATAATTCACCCCTCCACTTT	CASSEGGGVDNSPLHF
.	TRBV19	.	TRBJ1-2	TGTGCCAGTACCCCAAGGTATGGCTACACCTTC	CASTPRYGYTF
.	TRBV7-2	TRBD1	TRBJ1-5	TGTGCCAGCAGCTTAGCGACAGGGGGTCAGCCCCAGCATTTT	CASSLATGGQPQHF
medium-sized	TRBV6-6	.	TRBJ1-5	TGTGCCAGCAGTTACACTAGCAATCAGCCCCAGCATTTT	CASSYTSNQPQHF
.	TRBV3-1	.	TRBJ1-2	TGTGCCAGCAGCCAACTTACAGGGATATTCTATGGCTACACCTTC	CASSQLTGIFYGYTF
few	TRBV28	TRBD1	TRBJ2-5	TGTGCCAGCAGTCACCGACAGGGGGCGGCAGAGACCCAGTACTTC	CASSHRQGAAETQYF
few	TRBV6-1	TRBD1	TRBJ1-2	TGTGCCAGCAGTTGGGGACAGGAGGACTATGGCTACACCTTC	CASSWGQEDYGYTF
few	TRBV6-6	TRBD1	TRBJ1-5	TGTGCCAGCAGTTATATTTTATGGGACAGAAAAGTGCAGCCCCAGCATTTT	CASSYILWDRKVQPQHF
.	TRBV20-1	.	TRBJ2-1	TGCAGTGCTAGCAGGGTGTACAATGAGCAGTTCTTC	CSASRVYNEQFF
.	TRBV15	.	TRBJ1-3	TGTGCCACCAGCAGTAGAGGGACGGGTGGAAACACCATATATTTT	CATSSRGTGGNTIYF
.	TRBV7-9	.	TRBJ2-5	TGTGCCAGCAGCGAGACTGATGGAAACCGGGGCCAAGAGACCCAGTACTTC	CASSETDGNRGQETQYF
few	TRBV6-2/TRBV6-3	TRBD1	TRBJ1-5	TGTGCCAGCAGTTACCCGGGACAGCTCAATCAGCCCCAGCATTTT	CASSYPGQLNQPQHF
few	TRBV28	.	TRBJ1-2	TGTGCCAGCAGTTTCTCGACAGGAAACTATGGCTACACCTTC	CASSFSTGNYGYTF
many	TRBV6-1	.	TRBJ1-2	TGTGCCAGCAAGGAGGGGTTTAACTATGGCTACACCTTC	CASKEGFNYGYTF
once	TRBV20-1	.	TRBJ2-1	TGCAGTGCTTTTAGCGGACACAATGAGCAGTTCTTC	CSAFSGHNEQFF
many	TRBV5-5	TRBD1	TRBJ1-2	TGTGCCAGCAGCGCCCGGACAGGGGGCAATAACTATGGCTACACCTTC	CASSARTGGNNYGYTF
once	TRBV12-3/TRBV12-4	.	TRBJ2-3	TGTGCCAGCATCCTAGCTGGGGATCTAAATACGCAGTATTTT	CASILAGDLNTQYF
medium-sized	TRBV19	.	TRBJ1-2	TGTGCCAGTAGCCATCGGGGACTTAATGGCTACACCTTC	CASSHRGLNGYTF
once	TRBV11-2	.	TRBJ2-1	TGTGCCAGCAGCTTAGGTGGCGGGATGATCAATGAGCAGTTCTTC	CASSLGGGMINEQFF
few	TRBV6-1	TRBD2	TRBJ2-1	TGTGCCAGCGGACGGGGGGTAGCGGTCGATGAGCAGTTCTTC	CASGRGVAVDEQFF
few	TRBV6-1	.	TRBJ2-7	TGTGCCAGCAGTAAAGGGTATGGGACCTACGAGCAGTACTTC	CASSKGYGTYEQYF
.	TRBV7-8	.	TRBJ2-1	TGTGCCAGCAGCTCGGCAGGGGTCCGGGGGAATGAGCAGTTCTTC	CASSSAGVRGNEQFF
few	TRBV27	TRBD2	TRBJ2-1	TGTGCCAGCAGTGGTATGGTAGCGGGAGGGGGCGATGAGCAGTTCTTC	CASSGMVAGGGDEQFF
.	TRBV12-3/TRBV12-4	TRBD1	TRBJ1-1	TGTGCCAGCAGCAGGACAGGGAGGACTGAAGCTTTCTTT	CASSRTGRTEAFF
medium-sized	TRBV12-3/TRBV12-4	.	TRBJ2-1	TGTGCCAGCAGTTTGGGGGCGAGGAATGAGCAGTTCTTC	CASSLGARNEQFF
.	TRBV4-2	TRBD1	TRBJ2-5	TGTGCCAGCAGCCAATCGACAGGGGGCGATGAGACCCAGTACTTC	CASSQSTGGDETQYF
few	TRBV11-2	.	TRBJ2-7	TGTGCCAGCAGCCAAGGCTCGGGGCTTGAGCAGTACTTC	CASSQGSGLEQYF
few	TRBV6-4	TRBD2	TRBJ2-7	TGTGCCAGCAGTGAAATAGCGGGAGGGCCCTACGAGCAGTACTTC	CASSEIAGGPYEQYF
few	TRBV6-5	TRBD2	TRBJ2-5	TGTGCCAGCAGTTACCGCGGGAGGGAGACCCAGTACTTC	CASSYRGRETQYF